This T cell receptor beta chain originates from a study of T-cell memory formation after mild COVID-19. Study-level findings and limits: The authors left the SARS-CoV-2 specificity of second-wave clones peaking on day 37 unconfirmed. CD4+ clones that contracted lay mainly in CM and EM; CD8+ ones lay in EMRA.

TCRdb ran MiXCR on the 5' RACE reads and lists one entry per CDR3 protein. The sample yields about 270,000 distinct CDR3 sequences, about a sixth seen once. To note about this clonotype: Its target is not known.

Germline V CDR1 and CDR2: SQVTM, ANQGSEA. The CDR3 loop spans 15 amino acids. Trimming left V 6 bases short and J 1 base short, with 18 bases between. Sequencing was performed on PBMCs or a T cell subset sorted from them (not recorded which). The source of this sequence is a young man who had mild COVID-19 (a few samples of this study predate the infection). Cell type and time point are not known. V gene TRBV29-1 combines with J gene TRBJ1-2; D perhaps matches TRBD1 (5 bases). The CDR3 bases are TGCAGCGTCACAGCCGGGACCTTAAATAACTATGGCTACACCTTC. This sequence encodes CSVTAGTLNNYGYTF.